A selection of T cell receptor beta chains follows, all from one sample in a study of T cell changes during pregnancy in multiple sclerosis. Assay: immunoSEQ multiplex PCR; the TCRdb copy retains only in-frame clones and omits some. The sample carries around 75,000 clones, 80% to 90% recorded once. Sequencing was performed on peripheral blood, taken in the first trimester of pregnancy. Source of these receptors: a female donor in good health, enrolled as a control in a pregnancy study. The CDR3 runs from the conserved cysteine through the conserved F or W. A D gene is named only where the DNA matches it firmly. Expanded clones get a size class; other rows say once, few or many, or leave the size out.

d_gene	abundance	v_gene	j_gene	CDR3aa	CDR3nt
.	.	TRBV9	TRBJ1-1	CASSGLGGLNTEAFF	TGTGCCAGCAGTGGATTGGGGGGGCTAAACACTGAAGCTTTCTTT
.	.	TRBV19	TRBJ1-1	CASSIGRQAGTEAFF	TGTGCCAGTAGTATAGGGAGGCAGGCTGGCACTGAAGCTTTCTTT
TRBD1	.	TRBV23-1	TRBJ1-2	CASSPGGTKANYGYTF	TGCGCCAGCAGTCCAGGGGGCACAAAAGCTAACTATGGCTACACCTTC
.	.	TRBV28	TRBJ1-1	CASCPIGVGVGAFF	TGTGCCAGCTGCCCAATAGGGGTAGGTGTTGGAGCTTTCTTT
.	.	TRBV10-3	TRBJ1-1	CAISDFNTEAFF	TGTGCCATCAGTGACTTTAACACTGAAGCTTTCTTT
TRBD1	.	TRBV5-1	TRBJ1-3	CASSLAGTVSGNTIYF	TGCGCCAGCAGCTTGGCCGGGACAGTCTCTGGAAACACCATATATTTT
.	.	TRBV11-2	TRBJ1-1	CASSPQRGSSRGTEAFF	TGTGCCAGCAGCCCGCAACGGGGGTCGTCGCGGGGGACTGAAGCTTTCTTT
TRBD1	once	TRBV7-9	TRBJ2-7	CASSLTGTGSYEQYF	TGTGCCAGCAGCTTGACCGGGACAGGGAGCTACGAGCAGTACTTC
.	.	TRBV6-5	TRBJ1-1	CASSYSNQGNTEAFF	TGTGCCAGCAGTTACTCGAACCAGGGCAACACTGAAGCTTTCTTT
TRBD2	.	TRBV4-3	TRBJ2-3	CASSQAGADTQYF	TGCGCCAGCAGCCAGGCGGGAGCAGATACGCAGTATTTT
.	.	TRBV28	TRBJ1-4	CASSFETRVGKLFF	TGTGCCAGCAGTTTCGAAACCAGGGTAGGGAAACTGTTTTTT
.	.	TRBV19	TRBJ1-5	CASSLSVQGVSNQPQHF	TGTGCCAGTAGTCTATCCGTACAGGGAGTGAGCAATCAGCCCCAGCATTTT
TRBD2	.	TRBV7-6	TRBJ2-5	CASSLISSSGQETQYF	TGTGCCAGCAGCTTAATTTCTTCTAGCGGACAAGAGACCCAGTACTTC
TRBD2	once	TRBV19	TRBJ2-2	CASSGLAGEGGGELFF	TGTGCCAGTAGTGGACTAGCGGGAGAAGGAGGCGGGGAGCTGTTTTTT
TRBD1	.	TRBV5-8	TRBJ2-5	CASSSYRGLEETQYF	TGTGCCAGCAGCTCGTACAGGGGGCTGGAGGAGACCCAGTACTTC
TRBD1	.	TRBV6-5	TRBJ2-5	CASSYLFGTGGETQYF	TGTGCCAGCAGTTACCTGTTCGGGACAGGGGGGGAGACCCAGTACTTC
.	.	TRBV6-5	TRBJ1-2	CASTPGVGGSYGYTF	TGTGCCAGCACACCTGGGGTTGGGGGCAGCTATGGCTACACCTTC
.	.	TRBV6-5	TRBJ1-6	CASSYSPDNSPLHF	TGTGCCAGCAGTTACTCTCCAGATAATTCACCCCTCCACTTT
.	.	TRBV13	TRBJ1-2	CASSPRTLNYGYTF	TGTGCCAGCAGCCCGAGGACTCTTAACTATGGCTACACCTTC
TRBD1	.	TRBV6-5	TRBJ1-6	CASSQGTDYNSPLHF	TGTGCCAGCAGCCAAGGGACAGATTATAATTCACCCCTCCACTTT
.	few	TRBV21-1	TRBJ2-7	CASSTPRTGGDSYEQYF	TGTGCCAGCAGCACTCCCCGGACAGGGGGCGACTCCTACGAGCAGTACTTC
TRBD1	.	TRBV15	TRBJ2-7	CATSSRDRGTYEQYF	TGTGCCACCAGCAGCCGGGACAGGGGCACCTACGAGCAGTACTTC
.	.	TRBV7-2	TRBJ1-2	CASSLEGAGALYGYTF	TGTGCCAGCAGCTTAGAAGGGGCAGGGGCCCTTTATGGCTACACCTTC
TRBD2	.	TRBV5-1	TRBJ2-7	CASSYLSGSHYEQYF	TGCGCCAGCAGCTACCTTAGCGGGAGCCACTACGAGCAGTACTTC
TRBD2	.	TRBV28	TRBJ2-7	CASSLGLAGVAEQYF	TGTGCCAGCAGTTTAGGACTAGCGGGAGTGGCCGAGCAGTACTTC
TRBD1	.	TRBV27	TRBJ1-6	CASSLDRLNSPLHF	TGTGCCAGCAGTTTGGACAGGCTTAATTCACCCCTCCACTTT
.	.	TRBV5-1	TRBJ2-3	CASTRTTSTDTQYF	TGCGCCAGCACAAGGACTACGAGCACAGATACGCAGTATTTT
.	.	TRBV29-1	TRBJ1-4	CSVAQGATNEKLFF	TGCAGCGTTGCACAGGGAGCAACTAATGAAAAACTGTTTTTT
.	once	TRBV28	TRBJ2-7	CASSFGFTRYEQYF	TGTGCCAGCAGTTTCGGTTTTACTAGGTACGAGCAGTACTTC
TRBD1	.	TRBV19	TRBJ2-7	CASSIGTGVSYEQYF	TGTGCCAGTAGCATCGGGACAGGGGTGTCCTACGAGCAGTACTTC
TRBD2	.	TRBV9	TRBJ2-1	CASSPGLAEYNEQFF	TGTGCCAGCAGCCCGGGACTAGCGGAGTACAATGAGCAGTTCTTC
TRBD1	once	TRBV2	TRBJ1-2	CASSRAPGQGYGYTF	TGTGCCAGCAGCCGCGCCCCCGGACAGGGATATGGCTACACCTTC
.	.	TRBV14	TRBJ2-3	CASTKMGGVNTQYF	TGTGCCAGCACCAAGATGGGGGGAGTCAATACGCAGTATTTT
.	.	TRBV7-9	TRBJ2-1	CASSIPGVSYNEQFF	TGTGCCAGCAGTATTCCGGGGGTCTCCTACAATGAGCAGTTCTTC
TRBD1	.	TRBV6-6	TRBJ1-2	CASSYFDRDYGYTF	TGTGCCAGCAGTTACTTCGACAGGGACTATGGCTACACCTTC
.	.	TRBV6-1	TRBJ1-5	CASTREVKQPQHF	TGTGCCAGCACAAGGGAGGTGAAGCAGCCCCAGCATTTT
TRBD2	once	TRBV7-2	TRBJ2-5	CASSARTSGRQETQYF	TGTGCCAGCAGCGCCCGGACTAGCGGGAGGCAAGAGACCCAGTACTTC
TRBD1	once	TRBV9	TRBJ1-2	CASSVGDRGGVVRYGYTF	TGTGCCAGCAGCGTAGGGGACAGGGGCGGGGTAGTACGCTATGGCTACACCTTC
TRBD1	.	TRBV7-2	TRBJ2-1	CASSLRTGGLVYNEQFF	TGTGCCAGCAGCTTACGGACAGGGGGCTTGGTCTACAATGAGCAGTTCTTC
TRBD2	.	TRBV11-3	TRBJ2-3	CASSTGTSGRATDTQYF	TGTGCCAGCAGCACCGGGACTAGCGGGAGGGCAACAGATACGCAGTATTTT
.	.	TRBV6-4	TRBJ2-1	CASSDRLVGEQFF	TGTGCCAGCAGTGACCGACTAGTAGGCGAGCAGTTCTTC
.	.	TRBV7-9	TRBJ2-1	CASSLRGETPNEQFF	TGTGCCAGCAGCTTACGTGGGGAGACACCCAATGAGCAGTTCTTC
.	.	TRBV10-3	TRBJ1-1	CAIRGGTEAFF	TGTGCCATCAGAGGGGGCACTGAAGCTTTCTTT
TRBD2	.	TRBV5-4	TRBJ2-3	CASSRGSSGVGSTDTQYF	TGTGCCAGCAGCCGAGGGTCTAGCGGGGTTGGTAGCACAGATACGCAGTATTTT
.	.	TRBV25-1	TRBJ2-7	CASRQASTYEQYF	TGTGCCAGCCGACAGGCCTCCACGTACGAGCAGTACTTC
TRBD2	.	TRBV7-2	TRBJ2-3	CASSSRLQSGGDTQYF	TGTGCCAGCAGCTCCCGACTACAAAGCGGGGGAGATACGCAGTATTTT
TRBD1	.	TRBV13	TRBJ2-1	CASRETGGLNNEQFF	TGTGCCAGCAGAGAGACAGGGGGCCTTAACAATGAGCAGTTCTTC
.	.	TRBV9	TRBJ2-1	CASSMRGGSYNEQFF	TGTGCCAGCAGCATGAGGGGAGGCTCCTACAATGAGCAGTTCTTC
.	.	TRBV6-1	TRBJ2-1	CATLGGGGRQFF	TGTGCCACCCTAGGGGGGGGCGGGAGGCAGTTCTTC
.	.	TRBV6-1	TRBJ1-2	CASSEWLAGAYGYTF	TGTGCCAGCAGTGAATGGTTGGCGGGGGCATATGGCTACACCTTC
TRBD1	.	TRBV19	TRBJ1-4	CASNKQGALEKLFF	TGTGCCAGTAACAAACAGGGGGCGCTTGAAAAACTGTTTTTT
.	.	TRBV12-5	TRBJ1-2	CASGYGGDGYTF	TGTGCTAGTGGTTACGGGGGAGATGGCTACACCTTC
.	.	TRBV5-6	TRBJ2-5	CASSPGQPSYQETQYF	TGTGCCAGCAGCCCCGGACAGCCATCGTACCAAGAGACCCAGTACTTC
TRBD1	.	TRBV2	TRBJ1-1	CASRRDRGLIEAFF	TGTGCCAGCCGCCGGGACAGGGGGCTTATTGAAGCTTTCTTT
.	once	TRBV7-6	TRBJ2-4	CASSLGGDIQYF	TGTGCCAGCAGCTTAGGGGGGGACATTCAGTACTTC